This TCR beta chain came from a study of T cell repertoires in cytomegalovirus infection. To note about this clonotype: Antigen unknown.

Each CDR3 protein is one row after TCRdb ran MiXCR on the reads. The sample yields some 920,000 distinct CDR3 sequences, approximately 31% seen once. The CDR3 extends over 17 amino acids. CDR1 and CDR2 (germline): ENHRY, SYGVKD. With 3 bases clipped from V and 4 bases from J, the junction kept 10 bases outside the gene matches. The J gene is TRBJ2-1, the V gene TRBV10-3; TRBD1 agrees at 9 bases. This receptor was identified in a human donor in good health (CMV status not recorded). Some clones in this sample may be carry-over from other donors' samples. The material sequenced was cultured CD8+ T cells from PBMCs, taken from culture after CMV antigen stimulation. CDR3 coding DNA: TGTGCCATCAGTGATGAAACAGGGGGCGTGGGGTACAATGAGCAGTTCTTC. It specifies CAISDETGGVGYNEQFF.